This TCR beta chain was found in a study of T cells in Graves' hyperthyroidism and ophthalmopathy. Study at large: Peripheral blood was acquired at first diagnosis, ahead of any therapy whatsoever. Study observations and caveats: The model anticipated ophthalmopathy a median about six months pre-onset.

In this sample, this clonotype turned up many times. Antigen: not known. This CDR3 spans 14 amino acids. Germline CDR1 SQVTM, CDR2 ANQGSEA. V was clipped by 1 base and J by 3 bases; unmatched bases: 0. Researchers amplified the TCR beta CDR3 regions from RNA transcripts. A first-round RT-PCR of the TCR CDR3 used the HTBI primer set. TCRdb itself ran the multiplex PCR reads through MiXCR, one entry per CDR3 protein. This table has a few hundred thousand distinct CDR3 sequences, approximately 14% appearing once. Patients between 18 and 65 years old had hyperthyroidism, newly diagnosed and lasting under 2 months.

The sequence was obtained from a woman in her twenties or thirties with Graves' hyperthyroidism. The sample was blood. The V call is TRBV29-1, the J call TRBJ1-2, with 12 positions matching TRBD1. The CDR3 sequence is CSVEGDRGHYGYTF. CDR3 in DNA: TGCAGCGTTGAAGGGGACAGGGGGCACTATGGCTACACCTTC.